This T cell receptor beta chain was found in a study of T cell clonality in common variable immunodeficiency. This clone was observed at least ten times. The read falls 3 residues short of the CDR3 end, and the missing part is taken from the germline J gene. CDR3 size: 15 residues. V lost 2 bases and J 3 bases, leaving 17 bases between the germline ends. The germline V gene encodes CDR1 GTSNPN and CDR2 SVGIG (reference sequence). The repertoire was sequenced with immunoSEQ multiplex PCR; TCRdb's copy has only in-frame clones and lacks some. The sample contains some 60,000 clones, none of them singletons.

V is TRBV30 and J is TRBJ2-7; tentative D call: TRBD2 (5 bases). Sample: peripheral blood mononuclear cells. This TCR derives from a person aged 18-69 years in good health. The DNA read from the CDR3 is TGTGCCTGGAGTCCCAGAGGCGCTAGCTTCTACGAG. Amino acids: CAWSPRGASFYE. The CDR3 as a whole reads CAWSPRGASFYEQYF.